Shown below are 31 T cell receptor beta chains from a single sample sequenced in a study of blood T cell repertoires in COVID-19. Method: immunoSEQ multiplex PCR; TCRdb's copy keeps in-frame clones and lacks some. Of roughly 70,000 clones listed, approximately 90% were seen once; the top ten hold more than 2.5%. The sequencing input was peripheral blood. The receptors stem from a man aged 65 to 85 with active or convalescent COVID-19.

This sequence joins TRBV5-1 and TRBJ2-2; 7 bases agree with TRBD1. This CDR3 has 17 amino acids. Germline lookup yields CDR1 SGHRS and CDR2 YFSETQ. J was trimmed by 3 bases and V by 6 bases; bases with no gene match: 14. The CDR3: CASTSDRALGDTGELFF. CDR3 bases: TGCGCCAGCACCTCAGACAGGGCCCTCGGGGACACCGGGGAGCTGTTTTTT.

This chain joins TRBV28 and TRBJ1-1; 10 bases are a match to TRBD1. Germline CDR1 is MDHEN and CDR2 is SYDVKM. The V gene end was trimmed by 5 bases and the J gene end by 1 base; junction bases not matched to a gene: 10. CDR3 size: 17 residues. In nucleotides, the CDR3 is TGTGCCAGCAGTCCTTCCGGGACAGGGGTTGGGAACACTGAAGCTTTCTTT. Encoded protein: CASSPSGTGVGNTEAFF.

The CDR3, as DNA: TGTGCCAGCAGCCCTAGGCCCGGGGAGCAGTACTTC. Translating gives CASSPRPGEQYF. This rearrangement joins TRBV3-1 (or the pseudogene TRBV3-2) to TRBJ2-7; D not resolved. The CDR3 loop spans 12 amino acids. V lost 4 bases to trimming and J lost 7 bases, with 11 bases between them. Germline V gene sequence: CDR1 LGHDT, CDR2 YNNKEL (reference sequence).

This clone came up a few times. The chain is built from TRBV2 and TRBJ2-5; 10 bases line up with TRBD1. The CDR3 has 14 amino acids. After removal of 6 bases from V and 5 bases from J, the junction contained 6 bases not matched to a gene. Germline CDR1 SNHLY, CDR2 FYNNEI. CDR3 DNA sequence: TGTGCCAGCAGAGTAGGGACAGGGGTGGAGACCCAGTACTTC. This gives the protein CASRVGTGVETQYF.

The rearrangement joins TRBV28 to TRBJ1-2; 9 nucleotides align to TRBD1. The CDR3 sequence is 15 residues long. After removal of 5 bases from V and 6 bases from J, the junction contained 10 bases not matched to a gene. Germline values: CDR1 MDHEN, CDR2 SYDVKM. CDR3 amino acids: CASSRGQGIIHGYTF. CDR3 DNA: TGTGCCAGCAGTAGAGGACAGGGGATTATCCATGGCTACACCTTC.

The chain couples TRBV4-2 to TRBJ2-2, with D tentatively TRBD2 (6 bases). V lost 4 bases and J 4 bases, leaving 16 bases between the germline ends. The length of the CDR3 is 16 residues. The germline gives CDR1 LGHNA, CDR2 YNFKEQ. CDR3 bases: TGTGCCAGCAGCCCTGGGACTGGAGAGGGCACCGGGGAGCTGTTTTTT. It encodes CASSPGTGEGTGELFF.

About this clone itself: The same CDR3 is also encoded by other DNA sequences in this sample. The chain carries TRBV27 and TRBJ2-2; 8 bases match TRBD1. There are 15 residues in the CDR3. V lost 5 bases to trimming and J lost 2 bases; unmatched junction nucleotides: 4. Germline CDR1 reads MNHEY; CDR2 reads SMNVEV (reference sequence). DNA for the CDR3: TGTGCCAGCAGTACCGGGACAGGTAACACCGGGGAGCTGTTTTTT. Amino acids: CASSTGTGNTGELFF.

The genes are TRBV29-1 and TRBJ1-1; the match to TRBD1 covers 9 bases. Looked up from germline, CDR1 is SQVTM and CDR2 is ANQGSEA. This CDR3 contains 12 residues. V lost 6 bases and J lost 3; bases outside the gene matches: 2. The CDR3 region is CSVRTGDTEAFF. CDR3 nucleotide sequence: TGCAGCGTACGGACAGGGGACACTGAAGCTTTCTTT. Variable domain in full (rest from reference TRBV29-1 and TRBJ1-1): SAVISQKPSRDICQRGTSLTIQCQVDSQVTMMFWYRQQPGQSLTLIATANQGSEATYESGFVIDKFPISRPNLTFSTLTVSNMSPEDSSIYLCSVRTGDTEAFFGQGTRLTVV.

The chain employs TRBV28 and TRBJ1-4, with TRBD1 as a possible D gene (6 bases). The germline V and J ends were trimmed by 5 bases and 6 bases, with 13 bases remaining between them. CDR1 and CDR2 from the germline V gene are MDHEN and SYDVKM. The CDR3 has 14 amino acids. The chain's CDR3 is CASSRTGGDEKLFF. CDR3 nucleotide sequence: TGTGCCAGCAGTAGGACGGGGGGCGATGAAAAACTGTTTTTT.

The V gene is TRBV5-4, the J gene TRBJ2-5, with D possibly being TRBD1 (6 bases). The CDR3 has 16 amino acids. Germline CDR1 reads SGHNT; CDR2 reads YYREEE (reference sequence). Trimming removed 4 bases from V and 1 base from J, with 17 bases in between. The CDR3 region is CASSILYRDIQETQYF. The CDR3 nucleotides are TGTGCCAGCAGCATACTCTACCGGGACATCCAAGAGACCCAGTACTTC.

The V and J genes are TRBV7-2 and TRBJ2-1, with D maybe TRBD2 (6 bases). V was trimmed by 2 bases and J by 8 bases, leaving 16 bases between them. The CDR3 totals 15 residues. Germline-derived CDR1 and CDR2 are SGHTA and FQGNSA. The chain's CDR3 is CASSLPGRSSDEQFF. Here the CDR3 DNA reads TGTGCCAGCAGCTTACCAGGGAGGTCTTCGGATGAGCAGTTCTTC.

This chain joins TRBV28 and TRBJ1-4, with D unresolved. The V end lost 9 bases, the J end lost 0 bases, and 11 bases lay between the germline ends. Per the germline V gene, CDR1 is MDHEN and CDR2 is SYDVKM. The CDR3 sequence is 14 residues long. The chain's CDR3 is CASKSVATNEKLFF. The DNA of the CDR3 is TGTGCCAGTAAATCAGTTGCAACTAATGAAAAACTGTTTTTT.

This chain links TRBV24-1 with TRBJ2-3, with a weak D call TRBD2 (5 bases). V dropped 4 bases and J dropped 0 bases, with 10 bases sitting between them. The V gene's germline CDR1 is KGHDR and CDR2 SFDVKD. The CDR3 covers 15 residues. CDR3 in DNA: TGTGCCACCAGTGAAACCCGGACTAGCACAGATACGCAGTATTTT. Residues: CATSETRTSTDTQYF.

The rearrangement uses TRBV14 and TRBJ2-1; 9 bases fit TRBD2. Germline assignment: CDR1 SGHDN and CDR2 FVKESK. CDR3 length equals 16 residues. The ends lost 0 bases at V and 7 bases at J; junction bases unmatched: 7. The CDR3: CASSQDLPSGNNEQFF. For the CDR3, the DNA is TGTGCCAGCAGCCAAGATCTGCCTAGCGGGAATAATGAGCAGTTCTTC.

The chain is built from TRBV5-6 and TRBJ1-1; D perhaps matches TRBD1 (5 bases). V was shortened by 0 bases and J by 5 bases, with 11 bases between the two germline ends. The CDR3 covers 14 residues. Germline CDR1 SGHDT, CDR2 YYEEEE. CDR3 coding DNA: TGTGCCAGCAGCTTGGTTGTTCCAGGGACTGAAGCTTTCTTT. Its translation: CASSLVVPGTEAFF.

V gene TRBV7-2 combines with J gene TRBJ1-1; weak D call: TRBD1 (6 bases). Germline-derived CDR1 and CDR2 are SGHTA and FQGNSA. V dropped 1 base and J dropped 2 bases, with 8 bases sitting between them. The CDR3 has 14 amino acids. CDR3 amino acids: CASSLGGQNTEAFF. The CDR3 DNA reads TGTGCCAGCAGCTTAGGGGGACAAAACACTGAAGCTTTCTTT.

The V gene is TRBV30, the J gene TRBJ2-2; the match to TRBD2 covers 7 bases. Per germline, CDR1 GTSNPN and CDR2 SVGIG (reference sequence). Losses at the gene ends were 0 bases for V and 6 bases for J; bases not matched to a gene: 4. The CDR3 loop spans 14 amino acids. The CDR3 nucleotides are TGTGCCTGGAGTGTTTTTGGGGGGGCCGGGGAGCTGTTTTTT. Amino acids: CAWSVFGGAGELFF.

The chain joins TRBV6-1 to TRBJ2-3, with 8 bases matching TRBD2. The CDR3 length is 16 residues. Trimming cost V 3 bases and J 3 bases; bases outside gene matches: 8. The V gene's germline CDR1 is MNHNS and CDR2 SASEGT. CDR3 sequence reads: CASSEGLAGGTDTQYF. The CDR3 DNA sequence: TGTGCCAGCAGTGAGGGGCTAGCGGGTGGGACAGATACGCAGTATTTT.

The CDR3, as DNA: TGTGCCAGCAGCCCTAACCCCACAGGGCGCTCTGGAAACACCATATATTTT. This translates into CASSPNPTGRSGNTIYF. V and J are TRBV9 and TRBJ1-3; a weak D match, TRBD1 (6 bases). The CDR3 is 17 residues long. Germline-derived CDR1 and CDR2 are SGDLS and YYNGEE. Trimming took off 4 bases at V and 0 bases at J, with 17 bases between the two ends.

In its sample, this clone is medium-sized. The genes are TRBV28 and TRBJ2-2; 8 bases line up with TRBD2. From germline, CDR1 is MDHEN and CDR2 SYDVKM. The CDR3 is made up of 16 amino acids. The CDR3 coding sequence is TGTGCAACTCGCCCAGCGGGAGTTAAGAACACCGGGGAGCTGTTTTTT. Protein product: CATRPAGVKNTGELFF. The variable domain in full, completed from reference TRBV28 and TRBJ2-2, reads DVKVTQSSRYLVKRTGEKVFLECVQDMDHENMFWYRQDPGLGLRLIYFSYDVKMKEKGDIPEGYSVSREKKERFSLILESASTNQTSMYLCATRPAGVKNTGELFFGEGSRLTVL.

The chain recombines TRBV11-2 with TRBJ2-5, with unresolved D. This CDR3 has 13 amino acids. V lost 5 bases, J lost 3 bases, and 10 bases lay in between. Per the germline V gene, CDR1 is SGHAT and CDR2 is FQNNGV. CDR3 protein: CASSPPSEETQYF. For the CDR3, the DNA is TGTGCCAGCAGCCCCCCGTCCGAAGAGACCCAGTACTTC.

The J gene is TRBJ1-2, the V gene TRBV18, with no clear D. The CDR3 runs 12 residues. Germline V CDR1 and CDR2: KGHSH, LQKENI. Trimming removed 6 bases from V and 8 bases from J, with 13 bases in between. CDR3 amino acids: CASSRRVDGYTF. In DNA, the CDR3 is TGTGCCAGCTCCCGGAGGGTGGACGGCTACACCTTC. The entire variable domain, with the rest obtained from reference TRBV18 and TRBJ1-2, is as follows: NAGVMQNPRHLVRRRGQEARLRCSPMKGHSHVYWYRQLPEEGLKFMVYLQKENIIDESGMPKERFSAEFPKEGPSILRIQQVVRGDSAAYFCASSRRVDGYTFGSGTRLTVV.

V and J are TRBV11-2 and TRBJ1-1; D possibly corresponds to TRBD1 (6 bases). Germline lookup yields CDR1 SGHAT and CDR2 FQNNGV. The ends were cut back, 0 bases at V and 10 bases at J, with 9 bases in the middle. This CDR3 is built from 12 residues. DNA for the CDR3: TGTGCCAGCAGCTTAGAGACAGGACGAGCTTTCTTT. Protein product: CASSLETGRAFF. The whole variable domain, filled in from reference TRBV11-2 and TRBJ1-1, reads EAGVAQSPRYKIIEKRQSVAFWCNPISGHATLYWYQQILGQGPKLLIQFQNNGVVDDSQLPKDRFSAERLKGVDSTLKIQPAKLEDSAVYLCASSLETGRAFFGQGTRLTVV.

V gene TRBV6-4 combines with J gene TRBJ2-7; 10 nucleotides agree with TRBD1. V lost 8 bases to trimming and J lost 9 bases; unmatched junction nucleotides: 7. Germline CDR1 reads MRHNA; CDR2 reads SNTAGT. This CDR3 comprises 12 residues. The CDR3 is CASGRDRGLQYF. CDR3 in DNA: TGTGCCAGCGGCCGGGACAGGGGTTTGCAGTACTTC.

This clone was detected only a few times. The chain carries TRBV9 and TRBJ2-2, with 10 bases fitting TRBD1. The CDR3 spans 15 residues. The V and J ends lost 5 bases and 3 bases, in that order; junction bases with no gene match: 4. Germline CDR1 SGDLS, CDR2 YYNGEE. CDR3 nucleotide sequence: TGTGCCAGCAGTACGGGACAGGGGCACACCGGGGAGCTGTTTTTT. As protein: CASSTGQGHTGELFF.

J is TRBJ2-2 and V is TRBV7-7; 10 bases map to TRBD2. CDR1 is SSHAT and CDR2 is FNYEAQ in the germline V gene (reference sequence). V trimming: 8 bases; J trimming: 7 bases; junction bases outside the gene matches: 7. The CDR3 has 14 amino acids. The CDR3 nucleotides are TGTGCCAGCGGCCTAGCGGGAGTTAACGGGGAGCTGTTTTTT. Translating it yields CASGLAGVNGELFF.

This clone occurred once. V usage is TRBV3-1 (or the pseudogene TRBV3-2) and J usage is TRBJ2-7, with 12 bases aligning to TRBD2. V shed 2 bases and J 7 bases; nucleotides not matched to a gene: 6. Germline CDR1 and CDR2: LGHDT and YNNKEL (reference sequence). This CDR3 has 15 amino acids. Here the CDR3 DNA reads TGTGCCAGCAGCCAAACTAGCGGGAGGCCATGGGAGCAGTACTTC. Translation: CASSQTSGRPWEQYF.

The CDR3: CASSQDVGGNTGELFF. Here the CDR3 DNA reads TGCGCCAGCAGCCAAGACGTGGGGGGAAACACCGGGGAGCTGTTTTTT. This chain joins TRBV4-1 and TRBJ2-2, with a possible D match to TRBD2 (6 bases). The CDR3 loop spans 16 amino acids. Trimming took 0 bases from V and 2 from J, leaving 10 bases between them. CDR1 and CDR2 from the germline V gene are MGHRA and YSYEKL.

The gene calls are TRBV5-1 and TRBJ2-1; D perhaps matches TRBD2 (6 bases). Trimming stripped 1 base from V and 8 bases from J, with 7 bases between. CDR1 is SGHRS, CDR2 YFSETQ, per germline. The CDR3 totals 12 residues. As DNA, the CDR3 is TGCGCCAGCAGCTTGAGGGAGGATGAGCAGTTCTTC. It is translated as CASSLREDEQFF.

In its sample, this clone was seen once. The chain carries TRBV7-3 and TRBJ2-1; a possible D gene is TRBD2 (6 bases). Germline V gene sequence: CDR1 SGHTA, CDR2 FQGTGA. The length of the CDR3 is 12 residues. V was shortened by 5 bases and J by 12 bases, with 14 bases between the two germline ends. The CDR3 region is CASSQTGTRQFF. The CDR3 coding sequence is TGTGCCAGCAGCCAGACGGGGACTCGGCAGTTCTTC.

This rearrangement joins TRBV6-1 to TRBJ1-4; D possibly corresponds to TRBD1 (6 bases). The CDR3 spans 16 residues. Between the trimmed V and J ends, which lost 4 bases and 7 bases, there was a span of 19 bases. Looked up from germline, CDR1 is MNHNS and CDR2 is SASEGT. CDR3 DNA: TGTGCCAGCAGTGTCCAAATCTACAGGGTCGGTGAAAAACTGTTTTTT. Protein: CASSVQIYRVGEKLFF.